The T cell receptor (beta chain) under discussion was sequenced for a study of blood T cells in healthy people across ages. Through a sample-barcoded 5' primer and a J-beta primer mix, a second PCR was run for about 6 to 12 cycles. Every sample gave at least 2.5 million paired-end reads containing CDR3. TCRdb re-analysed the 5' RACE reads in MiXCR, keeping a single row per CDR3 protein. The sample has approximately 1.5 million distinct CDR3 sequences, less than 45% seen once. The V and J ends lost 5 bases and 2 bases respectively, with 14 bases between them. Germline V gene sequence: CDR1 MNHNY, CDR2 SVGAGI (reference sequence). The CDR3 length is 15 residues. The study, taken as a whole, reports: Per million T cells, TCR beta diversity dropped about linearly as age rose. The diversity estimates, figures obtained from one million T cells, were considered underestimates.

As for this clonotype: Its specificity is not known.

Sequencing input: blood. The genes are TRBV6-6 and TRBJ2-3; D may be TRBD1 (6 bases). This TCR came from a woman in her late teens or twenties in good health. The CDR3 reads CASSNPGVTTDTQYF. The CDR3 DNA is TGTGCCAGCAGTAACCCAGGGGTGACCACAGATACGCAGTATTTT.